The 2 T cell receptor beta chains given below trace back to one sample, sequenced in a study of blood T cells in healthy people across ages. Together with a sample-barcoded 5' primer, a J-beta primer mix was included in a second PCR lasting about 7 to 11 cycles. One entry per CDR3 protein results from TCRdb running MiXCR on the 5' RACE reads. The sample contains 700,000 to 950,000 distinct CDR3 sequences, approximately 43% of which appear only once. The sequenced material came from blood. These TCRs come from a woman aged 55-70 years in good health.

There are a few counts of this clonotype. V gene TRBV11-2 combines with J gene TRBJ2-4; D is undetermined. The end of the DNA aligns better with TRBJ2-7, so the J call may be wrong. The germline V gene has CDR1 SGHAT and CDR2 FQNNGV. CDR3 size: 13 residues. The CDR3 loop is CASSLNRVNEQYF. CDR3 DNA sequence: TGTGCCAGCAGCTTAAATCGGGTCAACGAGCAGTACTTC.

This clonotype was counted between two and nine times. The chain links TRBV9 to TRBJ2-2; D is ambiguous. The CDR3 is 15 residues long. Trimming left V 4 bases short and J 1 base short, with 11 bases between. In germline, CDR1 is SGDLS, CDR2 YYNGEE. Here the CDR3 reads CASSPSTRNTGELFF. CDR3 DNA sequence: TGTGCCAGCAGCCCCTCGACAAGGAACACCGGGGAGCTGTTTTTT.